These 32 T cell receptor beta chains originate from one sample sequenced in a study of cytomegalovirus exposure and HLA in healthy donors. The PCR was carried out with 60 Vbeta primers and 13 Jbeta primers. Profiling relied on immunoSEQ multiplex PCR, and the TCRdb table lists in-frame clones only, not all of them. The profile shows about 170,000 clones, about 75% of them singletons. The specimen sequenced was PBMCs. These receptors were collected from a woman in her forties or fifties in good health and CMV-seropositive.

The genes are TRBV4-1 and TRBJ1-1, with D uncertain. CDR1 and CDR2 (germline): MGHRA, YSYEKL. This CDR3 is 15 amino acids long. V lost 0 bases and J 1 base, leaving 9 bases between the germline ends. The CDR3 DNA reads TGCGCCAGCAGCCAAGATGACGGGGAGAACACTGAAGCTTTCTTT. Its translation is CASSQDDGENTEAFF.

The chain has TRBV7-8 and TRBJ2-7, with no clear D. Germline CDR1 and CDR2: SGHVS and FQNEAQ. The V gene lost 6 bases and the J gene lost 1 base, with 10 bases spanning the gap. The CDR3 loop spans 13 amino acids. This CDR3 is CASRASASYEQYF. DNA of the CDR3: TGTGCCAGCAGGGCATCCGCTTCCTACGAGCAGTACTTC.

The chain links TRBV5-4 to TRBJ2-1, with 8 bases identical to TRBD2. From germline, CDR1 is SGHNT and CDR2 YYREEE (reference sequence). The CDR3 is 14 amino acids. V gave up 4 bases and J gave up 4 bases; unmatched junction bases: 4. The CDR3 nucleotides are TGTGCCAGCAGCCCGATAGCGGGGTACAATGAGCAGTTCTTC. Translated, it gives CASSPIAGYNEQFF.

This chain links TRBV18 with TRBJ1-1; no firm D call. The germline gives CDR1 KGHSH, CDR2 LQKENI. Between the trimmed V and J ends, which lost 5 bases and 1 base, there was a span of 8 bases. CDR3 size: 13 residues. Here the CDR3 reads CASSVSKNTEAFF. DNA for the CDR3: TGTGCCAGCTCAGTGTCCAAGAACACTGAAGCTTTCTTT.

The genes are TRBV9 and TRBJ2-2; 7 nucleotides agree with TRBD2. Germline loops: CDR1 SGDLS, CDR2 YYNGEE. CDR3 length equals 16 residues. V shed 3 bases and J 5 bases; nucleotides not matched to a gene: 10. This CDR3 reads CASSGSGGGLTGELFF. CDR3 nucleotides: TGTGCCAGCAGCGGCTCGGGCGGGGGATTAACCGGGGAGCTGTTTTTT.

The J gene is TRBJ2-1, the V gene TRBV27, with TRBD2 as a possible D gene (5 bases). V lost 6 bases, J lost 0 bases, and 12 bases lay in between. The CDR3 has 15 amino acids. Germline V gene sequence: CDR1 MNHEY, CDR2 SMNVEV (reference sequence). CDR3 protein: CASRRRPDSYNEQFF. CDR3 in DNA: TGTGCCAGCAGGCGGAGGCCCGACTCCTACAATGAGCAGTTCTTC.

The chain recombines TRBV18 with TRBJ1-3; no definite D call. The V gene's germline CDR1 is KGHSH and CDR2 LQKENI. V gave up 3 bases and J gave up 4 bases, with 16 bases separating them. The CDR3 consists of 16 residues. The CDR3 coding sequence is TGTGCCAGCTCACCCACCTCTACCCGGGTCGGAAACACCATATATTTT. It specifies CASSPTSTRVGNTIYF.

A word on this clone: One junction end disagrees with the germline gene, perhaps due to a read error. The chain uses TRBV23-1 and TRBJ2-7, with 7 positions matching TRBD2. Being an ORF, TRBV23-1 has a function that is uncertain. The CDR3 is 15 amino acids. This CDR3 is CASSHQRGSGCDLNF. The CDR3 nucleotides read TGCGCCAGCAGTCACCAGCGCGGTAGCGGGTGTGACTTAAACTTC.

The chain combines TRBV19 with TRBJ1-2, with 10 bases matching TRBD1. The CDR3 extends over 14 amino acids. The germline V gene encodes CDR1 LNHDA and CDR2 SQIVND (reference sequence). Germline trimming cut 7 bases from V and 3 bases from J; bases unmatched to any gene: 5. The CDR3 sequence: CASTRTGGDYGYTF. The CDR3 DNA follows: TGTGCCAGTACCAGGACAGGGGGAGACTATGGCTACACCTTC.

This clone occurred once. The chain recombines TRBV7-9 with TRBJ2-1, with D hard to call. The CDR3 length is 15 residues. The V and J ends lost 2 bases and 6 bases respectively, with 14 bases between them. CDR1 and CDR2 from the germline V gene are SEHNR and FQNEAQ (reference sequence). The CDR3, as DNA: TGTGCCAGCAGCTTAATGCAGTCTCGTACCAATGAGCAGTTCTTC. Translating it yields CASSLMQSRTNEQFF. Combining the CDR3 with reference TRBV7-9 and TRBJ2-1 gives the whole variable domain DTGVSQNPRHKITKRGQNVTFRCDPISEHNRLYWYRQTLGQGPEFLTYFQNEAQLEKSRLLSDRFSAERPKGSFSTLEIQRTEQGDSAMYLCASSLMQSRTNEQFFGPGTRLTVL.

This clone has ten or more counts. The chain has TRBV6-6 and TRBJ1-1, with 9 nucleotides matching TRBD1. The CDR3 length is 15 residues. With V trimmed by 6 bases and J by 3 bases, 8 bases remained unmatched. Germline CDR1 is MNHNY and CDR2 is SVGAGI (reference sequence). The CDR3 region is CASSKGQGGDTEAFF. The CDR3 bases are TGTGCCAGCAGCAAGGGACAGGGTGGGGACACTGAAGCTTTCTTT.

The V gene is TRBV7-8, the J gene TRBJ2-5; TRBD2 matches at 8 bases. The better agreement between TRBJ2-7 and the DNA end casts doubt on the J call. CDR3 length: 16 amino acids. In germline, CDR1 is SGHVS, CDR2 FQNEAQ. DNA of the CDR3: TGTGCCAGCAGCTTAGCTGCTCTAGCGGGTGACTACGAGCAGTACTTC. The encoded protein is CASSLAALAGDYEQYF.

The rearrangement uses TRBV28 and TRBJ1-5; D perhaps matches TRBD1 (5 bases). V lost 5 bases and J 5 bases, leaving 16 bases between the germline ends. Germline CDR1 is MDHEN and CDR2 is SYDVKM. The CDR3 length is 15 residues. The CDR3: CASSAGRLEYQPQHF. The CDR3 bases are TGTGCCAGCAGTGCGGGACGGCTAGAGTATCAGCCCCAGCATTTT.

The chain is built from TRBV5-1 and TRBJ2-7, with TRBD2 as a possible D gene (7 bases). Trimming stripped 4 bases from V and 3 bases from J, with 17 bases between. CDR1 SGHRS and CDR2 YFSETQ come from the germline V gene. The CDR3 is 15 amino acids. The CDR3 sequence is CASSLGGASGYEQYF. CDR3 DNA sequence: TGCGCCAGCAGCCTGGGGGGGGCTAGCGGCTACGAGCAGTACTTC. Full variable domain (outside the CDR3, taken from reference TRBV5-1 and TRBJ2-7): KAGVTQTPRYLIKTRGQQVTLSCSPISGHRSVSWYQQTPGQGLQFLFEYFSETQRNKGNFPGRFSGRQFSNSRSEMNVSTLELGDSALYLCASSLGGASGYEQYFGPGTRLTVT.

The V gene is TRBV2, the J gene TRBJ2-2, with unresolved D. V was shortened by 8 bases and J by 8 bases, with 12 bases between the two germline ends. Germline V gene sequence: CDR1 SNHLY, CDR2 FYNNEI. This CDR3 contains 12 residues. As DNA, the CDR3 is TGTGCCAGCGGTACAGATTCAGGGGAGCTGTTTTTT. This gives the protein CASGTDSGELFF.

The chain couples TRBV29-1 to TRBJ1-1, with a weak D call TRBD1 (6 bases). CDR1 and CDR2 from the germline V gene are SQVTM and ANQGSEA. The CDR3 is 14 amino acids. V was trimmed by 2 bases and J by 4 bases, leaving 14 bases between them. In nucleotides, the CDR3 is TGCAGCGTTGAAAGAGGGGGTGGTAGCACTGAAGCTTTCTTT. This codes for CSVERGGGSTEAFF.

In DNA form, the CDR3 reads TGTGCCACCAGCAGTCCCCAACTAACAGGGTATGGCTACACCTTC. Translation: CATSSPQLTGYGYTF. The chain employs TRBV15 and TRBJ1-2, with a tentative D call TRBD1 (6 bases). Trimming pared 3 bases from V and 5 bases from J, leaving 16 bases between. This CDR3 region has 15 residues. Germline CDR1 and CDR2: LNHNV and YYDKDF (reference sequence).

The chain carries TRBV6-5 and TRBJ2-2, with 10 bases that match TRBD1. Trimming took 4 bases from V and 5 from J; bases not matched to a gene: 1. The CDR3 contains 14 residues. In germline, CDR1 is MNHEY, CDR2 SVGAGI. The CDR3 loop is CASSSGQGTGELFF. CDR3 DNA sequence: TGTGCCAGCAGTTCGGGACAGGGGACCGGGGAGCTGTTTTTT.

This clone appeared a single time. V and J are TRBV4-1 and TRBJ2-5, with 8 bases aligning to TRBD1. The better agreement between TRBJ2-7 and the DNA end casts doubt on the J call. Germline V gene data show CDR1 as MGHRA and CDR2 as YSYEKL. This CDR3 region has 15 residues. CDR3 bases: TGCGCCAGCAGCCTAGAAGACAGGGGACCCTACGAGCAGTACTTC. As protein: CASSLEDRGPYEQYF.

This clone was picked up a small number of times. The chain couples TRBV9 to TRBJ1-1, with TRBD1 matching 7 bases. Germline-derived CDR1 and CDR2 are SGDLS and YYNGEE. The V and J ends lost 3 bases and 0 bases, in that order; junction bases with no gene match: 5. CDR3 length: 15 residues. CDR3 amino acids: CASSASDRMNTEAFF. For the CDR3, the DNA is TGTGCCAGCAGCGCTTCGGACAGGATGAACACTGAAGCTTTCTTT.

The chain uses TRBV5-1 and TRBJ2-1, with D unresolved. The CDR3 totals 15 residues. CDR1 and CDR2 from the germline V gene are SGHRS and YFSETQ. V was trimmed by 3 bases and J by 2 bases, leaving 12 bases between them. The CDR3 here is CASSSDTSAYNEQFF. CDR3 coding DNA: TGCGCCAGCAGCTCAGACACGAGTGCCTACAATGAGCAGTTCTTC.

The chain employs TRBV5-1 and TRBJ1-2; 9 bases line up with TRBD1. Germline assignment: CDR1 SGHRS and CDR2 YFSETQ. This CDR3 is 13 amino acids long. The J segment lost 8 bases and the V segment lost 5 bases, leaving 7 bases of the junction unmatched. DNA for the CDR3: TGCGCCAGCAGTATACAGGGGGCCCAGGGCTACACCTTC. This codes for CASSIQGAQGYTF.

The chain has TRBV15 and TRBJ1-3; unclear D gene. CDR3 size: 15 residues. CDR1 LNHNV and CDR2 YYDKDF come from the germline V gene (reference sequence). Trimming cost V 0 bases and J 0 bases, with 6 bases left between them. This CDR3 reads CATSRDRSSGNTIYF. In nucleotides, the CDR3 is TGTGCCACCAGCAGAGACCGGAGCTCTGGAAACACCATATATTTT. The full variable domain, rest sourced from reference TRBV15 and TRBJ1-3, is DAMVIQNPRYQVTQFGKPVTLSCSQTLNHNVMYWYQQKSSQAPKLLFHYYDKDFNNEADTPDNFQSRRPNTSFCFLDIRSPGLGDTAMYLCATSRDRSSGNTIYFGEGSWLTVV.

The chain carries TRBV2 and TRBJ2-2; a weak D match, TRBD2 (7 bases). The V end was cut by 8 bases, the J end by 5 bases, with 24 bases between. Germline V gene data show CDR1 as SNHLY and CDR2 as FYNNEI. This CDR3 contains 17 residues. The CDR3 region is CASLGDSEGGRTGELFF. CDR3 sequence (DNA): TGTGCCAGCCTGGGAGATAGCGAGGGGGGGAGGACCGGGGAGCTGTTTTTT.

The V and J genes are TRBV7-9 and TRBJ2-7; a possible D gene is TRBD1 (5 bases). Germline V gene lookup returns CDR1 SEHNR and CDR2 FQNEAQ (reference sequence). The CDR3 is made up of 13 amino acids. Trimming cost V 1 base and J 3 bases, with 7 bases left between them. The CDR3 nucleotides are TGTGCCAGCAGCTTAGTAGACAGCTACGAGCAGTACTTC. Protein product: CASSLVDSYEQYF.

V gene TRBV5-1 combines with J gene TRBJ1-3; no firm D call. Germline V lookup: CDR1 SGHRS, CDR2 YFSETQ. The V and J ends lost 3 bases and 2 bases respectively, with 12 bases between them. This CDR3 is built from 15 residues. This chain's CDR3 is CASSSAASAGNTIYF. The CDR3 nucleotides read TGCGCCAGCAGCTCCGCGGCATCGGCTGGAAACACCATATATTTT.

In its sample, this clone was seen a few times. The V and J genes are TRBV6-1 and TRBJ1-1, with D possibly matching TRBD1 (6 bases). The germline gives CDR1 MNHNS, CDR2 SASEGT. This CDR3 has 13 amino acids. Trimming removed 5 bases from V and 2 bases from J, with 9 bases in between. The CDR3 DNA follows: TGTGCCAGCAGTCGGGACATTAACACTGAAGCTTTCTTT. Translated: CASSRDINTEAFF.

In regard to this clone: Different DNA sequences within this sample yield the same CDR3. The V call is TRBV5-1, the J call TRBJ1-3; TRBD1 might be the D (5 bases). This CDR3 is 14 amino acids long. Per the germline V gene, CDR1 is SGHRS and CDR2 is YFSETQ. V shed 1 base and J shed 2 bases, with 7 bases lying between them. The CDR3: CASSLQGTGNTIYF. The CDR3 nucleotides are TGCGCCAGCAGCTTGCAGGGAACTGGAAACACCATATATTTT.

The rearrangement links TRBV10-3 to TRBJ2-7; 9 nucleotides line up with TRBD1. Germline CDR1 is ENHRY and CDR2 is SYGVKD. J lost 7 bases, V lost 11 bases, and 12 bases had no gene match. This CDR3 contains 13 residues. The CDR3 region is CAAGTGYSGEQYF. CDR3 coding DNA: TGTGCCGCTGGGACAGGGTACTCGGGTGAGCAGTACTTC.

This clone was detected once. The chain joins TRBV5-1 to TRBJ2-5; possible D gene TRBD2, 5 bases. Trimming took 4 bases from V and 13 from J, leaving 20 bases between them. Per germline, CDR1 SGHRS and CDR2 YFSETQ. The CDR3 runs to 13 residues. DNA for the CDR3: TGCGCCAGCAGCAGGGATGAGCGGTCACTGCTGTACTTC. This gives the protein CASSRDERSLLYF. The full variable domain, completed using reference TRBV5-1 and TRBJ2-5, is KAGVTQTPRYLIKTRGQQVTLSCSPISGHRSVSWYQQTPGQGLQFLFEYFSETQRNKGNFPGRFSGRQFSNSRSEMNVSTLELGDSALYLCASSRDERSLLYFGPGTRLLVL.

The chain has TRBV2 and TRBJ2-7, with 9 nucleotides matching TRBD2. Germline assignment: CDR1 SNHLY and CDR2 FYNNEI. V shed 4 bases and J 2 bases; nucleotides not matched to a gene: 9. The CDR3 has 16 residues. CDR3 amino acids: CASSGLAGGLPYEQYF. The CDR3 DNA reads as TGTGCCAGCAGTGGGCTCGCGGGGGGGCTCCCCTACGAGCAGTACTTC.

J is TRBJ1-1 and V is TRBV7-9, with no clear D. Germline V gene data show CDR1 as SEHNR and CDR2 as FQNEAQ (reference sequence). This CDR3 region has 14 residues. Deletions cut 6 bases from V and 4 bases from J, with 15 bases between. The CDR3 DNA follows: TGTGCCAGCAGAGAGTCGGGGAGTGGCACTGAAGCTTTCTTT. Translation gives CASRESGSGTEAFF.